This T cell receptor (beta chain) was captured by sequencing in a study of radiotherapy plus CTLA-4 blockade in lung cancer. The study's findings and limits: There was expansion of tumor-derived TCR clones in blood after radiotherapy plus ipilimumab. Early blood T cell clone changes and increased post-radiation serum interferon-beta were reportedly the strongest response predictors.

Germline V gene lookup returns CDR1 SGHVS and CDR2 FNYEAQ. Trimming removed 6 bases from V and 4 bases from J, with 13 bases in between. The CDR3 extends over 14 amino acids. With regard to this clone: Antigen specificity is unknown.

Here immunoSEQ multiplex PCR was the method, and the copy in TCRdb shows in-frame clones only, minus some. In the table there are 40,000 to 50,000 clones, under 80% of which are singletons. The chain joins TRBV7-6 to TRBJ2-1, with D uncertain. The TCR was taken from a human donor with non-small cell lung cancer who had stable disease on radiotherapy plus ipilimumab. Specimen: peripheral blood, collected from a patient treated with radiotherapy plus ipilimumab. The CDR3 region is CASRSDLEYNEQFF. CDR3 in DNA: TGTGCCAGCAGAAGTGATCTAGAGTACAATGAGCAGTTCTTC.